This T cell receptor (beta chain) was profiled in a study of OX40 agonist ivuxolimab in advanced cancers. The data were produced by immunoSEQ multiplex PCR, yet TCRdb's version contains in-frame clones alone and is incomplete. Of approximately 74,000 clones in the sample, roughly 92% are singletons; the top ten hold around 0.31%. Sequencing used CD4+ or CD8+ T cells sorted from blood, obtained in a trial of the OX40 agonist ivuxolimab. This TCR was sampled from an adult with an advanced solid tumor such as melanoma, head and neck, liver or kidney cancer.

DNA of the CDR3: TGTGCCAGCAGCATGGGGGAGCGGGGTAAACTGTTTTTT. Translating gives CASSMGERGKLFF. This chain uses TRBV7-9 with TRBJ1-4; a possible D gene is TRBD1 (5 bases). V dropped 5 bases and J dropped 11 bases, with 15 bases sitting between them. CDR1 SEHNR and CDR2 FQNEAQ come from the germline V gene (reference sequence). This CDR3 has 13 amino acids.